This passage covers 2 T cell receptor beta chains from one sample sequenced in a study of Graves' ophthalmopathy and Graves' hyperthyroidism. The study amplified TCR beta CDR3 regions using RNA transcripts. HTBI primers primed a first-round RT-PCR, and a second-round multiplex PCR followed. TCRdb redid the calling of the multiplex PCR reads with MiXCR, one entry per CDR3 protein. The table has around 590,000 distinct CDR3 sequences, under 45% seen once; the top ten hold around 4%. Material: peripheral blood or thyroid tissue (not recorded which). These receptors were obtained from an adult man with Graves' hyperthyroidism.

This chain connects TRBV29-1 to TRBJ2-7; D perhaps matches TRBD2 (6 bases). Trimming removed 8 bases at V and 2 bases at J, with 16 bases between. The CDR3 is 13 residues long. The germline V gene encodes CDR1 SQVTM and CDR2 ANQGSEA. CDR3 DNA sequence: TGCAGCTTAGCAGCGGGCTCTCCCTACGAGCAGTACTTC. Translating gives CSLAAGSPYEQYF.

As for this clonotype: One junction end does not reproduce the germline sequence, and a read error may be involved. This chain links TRBV20-1 with TRBJ2-3; 10 nucleotides agree with TRBD2. The CDR3 extends over 14 amino acids. CDR1 is DFQATT and CDR2 is SNEGSKA in the germline V gene (reference sequence). Here the CDR3 DNA reads TGCAGTGCTCCCCTAGCGGGAGTAACAGATACGCAGTACTTT. This sequence encodes CSAPLAGVTDTQYF.